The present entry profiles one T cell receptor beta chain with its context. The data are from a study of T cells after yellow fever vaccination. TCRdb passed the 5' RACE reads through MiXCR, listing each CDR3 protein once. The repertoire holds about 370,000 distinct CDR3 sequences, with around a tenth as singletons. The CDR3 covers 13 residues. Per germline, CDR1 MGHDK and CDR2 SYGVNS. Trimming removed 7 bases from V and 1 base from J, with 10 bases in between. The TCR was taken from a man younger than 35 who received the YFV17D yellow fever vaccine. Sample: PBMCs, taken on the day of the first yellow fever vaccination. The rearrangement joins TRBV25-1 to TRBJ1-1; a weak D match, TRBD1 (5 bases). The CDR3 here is CASTPQGNTEAFF. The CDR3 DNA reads TGTGCCAGCACTCCGCAGGGGAACACTGAAGCTTTCTTT.